This T cell receptor beta chain was retrieved from a study of blood T cell repertoires in COVID-19. The overall study: Acute-phase and convalescent COVID-19 samples originated in the United States, Italy and Spain. Sources were T cells, B-cell-depleted T cells, or PBMCs; the material itself was cDNA or gDNA.

This clone was counted a single time. CDR3 length equals 11 residues. Trimming cost V 6 bases and J 4 bases, with 3 bases left between them. Authors' data handling: Reference gene primer amplification yielded estimated nucleated cell counts. Data came from immunoSEQ multiplex PCR; TCRdb stores just in-frame clones and leaves some out. V and J calls and clone size are as listed in that table; D and trimming were resolved from the DNA. The sample includes 100,000 to 120,000 clones, 81% of them seen just once. The chain carries TRBV12-3 or TRBV12-4 and TRBJ2-2; D is ambiguous. This sequence was found in a man in his forties or fifties with acute or convalescent COVID-19. Material: peripheral blood. In DNA form, the CDR3 reads TGTGCCAGCAGCATCACCGGGGAGCTGTTTTTT. Its protein is CASSITGELFF.